This entry concerns a single T cell receptor (beta chain). Its antigen is currently unknown. This entry belongs to a study of a mutant IDH1 vaccine in newly diagnosed glioma. Time point of the sample: baseline, week 1 (first vaccination visit). Treatment meaning: pre-vaccination baseline after standard-of-care therapy. Assay used: immunoSEQ multiplex PCR; TCRdb lists only in-frame clones, some missing. The repertoire holds around 82,000 clones, with over 75% as singletons. General observations from the study: Patients mounted vaccine-induced immune responses in 90% to 95% of cases.

Germline CDR1 reads MNHEY; CDR2 reads SVGAGI. The CDR3 is made up of 15 amino acids. V shed 6 bases, J shed 0 bases, and the junction held 0 bases outside the gene matches. Sample: PBMCs, taken from a glioma patient treated with radiotherapy, temozolomide or both. This chain links TRBV6-5 with TRBJ2-1; 12 bases agree with TRBD2. This TCR came from a man aged 40-55 years with glioma. Some clones in this sample may be carry-over from other donors' samples. The CDR3 DNA reads as TGTGCCAGCAGGACTAGCGGGGGCTCCTACAATGAGCAGTTCTTC. Its protein product is CASRTSGGSYNEQFF.